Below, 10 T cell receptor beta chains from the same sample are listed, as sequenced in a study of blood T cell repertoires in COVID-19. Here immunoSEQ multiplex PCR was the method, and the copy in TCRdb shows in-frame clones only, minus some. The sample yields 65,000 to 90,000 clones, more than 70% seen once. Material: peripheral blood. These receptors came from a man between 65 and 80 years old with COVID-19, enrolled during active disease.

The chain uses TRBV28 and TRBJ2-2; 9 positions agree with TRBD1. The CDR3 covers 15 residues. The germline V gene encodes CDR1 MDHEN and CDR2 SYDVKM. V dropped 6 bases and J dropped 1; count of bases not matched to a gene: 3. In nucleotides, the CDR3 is TGTGCCAGCAGACCGGGACAGGGGAACACCGGGGAGCTGTTTTTT. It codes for CASRPGQGNTGELFF.

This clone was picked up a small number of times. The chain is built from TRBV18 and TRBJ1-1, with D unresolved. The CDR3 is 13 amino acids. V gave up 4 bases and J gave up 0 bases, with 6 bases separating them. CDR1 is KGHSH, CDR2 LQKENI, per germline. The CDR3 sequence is CASSQDMNTEAFF. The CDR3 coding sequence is TGTGCCAGCTCACAAGACATGAACACTGAAGCTTTCTTT.

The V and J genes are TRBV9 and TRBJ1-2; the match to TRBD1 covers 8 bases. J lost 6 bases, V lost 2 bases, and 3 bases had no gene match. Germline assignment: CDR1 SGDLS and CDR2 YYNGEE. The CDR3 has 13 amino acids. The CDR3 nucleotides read TGTGCCAGCAGCGTCGACAGGGGACATGGCTACACCTTC. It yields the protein CASSVDRGHGYTF.

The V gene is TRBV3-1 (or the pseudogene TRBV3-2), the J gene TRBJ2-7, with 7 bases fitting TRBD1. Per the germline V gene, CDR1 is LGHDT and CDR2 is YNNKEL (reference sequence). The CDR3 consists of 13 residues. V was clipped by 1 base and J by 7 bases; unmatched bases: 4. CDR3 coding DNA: TGTGCCAGCAGCCAAGTAAGGGGGCTAGAGCAGTACTTC. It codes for CASSQVRGLEQYF.

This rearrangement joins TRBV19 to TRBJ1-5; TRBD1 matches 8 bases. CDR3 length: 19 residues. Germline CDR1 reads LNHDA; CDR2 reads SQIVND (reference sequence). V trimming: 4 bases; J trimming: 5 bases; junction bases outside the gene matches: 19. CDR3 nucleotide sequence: TGTGCCAGTAGTACCCCAGAGAACAGGGGGTTCGTCTCGTATCAGCCCCAGCATTTT. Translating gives CASSTPENRGFVSYQPQHF.

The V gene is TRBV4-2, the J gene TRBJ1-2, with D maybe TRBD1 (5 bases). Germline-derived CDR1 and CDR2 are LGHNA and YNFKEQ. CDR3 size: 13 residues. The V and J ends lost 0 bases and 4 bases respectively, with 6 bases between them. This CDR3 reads CASSQEGGYGYTF. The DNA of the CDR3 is TGTGCCAGCAGCCAAGAGGGGGGCTATGGCTACACCTTC.

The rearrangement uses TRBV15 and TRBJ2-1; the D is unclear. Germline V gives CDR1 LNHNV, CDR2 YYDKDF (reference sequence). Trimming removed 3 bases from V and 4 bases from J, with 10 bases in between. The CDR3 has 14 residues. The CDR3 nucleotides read TGTGCCACCAGCAGTGACAACATATACAATGAGCAGTTCTTC. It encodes CATSSDNIYNEQFF.

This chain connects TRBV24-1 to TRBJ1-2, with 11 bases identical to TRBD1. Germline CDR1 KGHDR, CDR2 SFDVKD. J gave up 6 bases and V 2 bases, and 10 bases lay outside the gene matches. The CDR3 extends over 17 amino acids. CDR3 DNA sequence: TGTGCCACCAGTGATTCCCGGGGACAGGGGGGCTTGGATGGCTACACCTTC. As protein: CATSDSRGQGGLDGYTF.

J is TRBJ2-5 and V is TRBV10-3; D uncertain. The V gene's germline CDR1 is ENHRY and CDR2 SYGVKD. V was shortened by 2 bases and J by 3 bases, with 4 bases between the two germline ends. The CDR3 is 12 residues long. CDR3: CAISEPEETQYF. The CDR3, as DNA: TGTGCCATCAGTGAGCCGGAAGAGACCCAGTACTTC.

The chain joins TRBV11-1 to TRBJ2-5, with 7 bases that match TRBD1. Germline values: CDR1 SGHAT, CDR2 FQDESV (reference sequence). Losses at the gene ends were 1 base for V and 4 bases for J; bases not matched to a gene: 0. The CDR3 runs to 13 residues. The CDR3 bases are TGTGCCAGCAGCTTAGGACAGGGAGAGACCCAGTACTTC. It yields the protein CASSLGQGETQYF.